A selection of T cell receptor beta chains follows, all from one sample in a study of blood T cell repertoires in COVID-19. The data were produced by immunoSEQ multiplex PCR, yet TCRdb's version contains in-frame clones alone and is incomplete. The data hold some 76,000 clones, with 80% to 90% observed a single time. The source material was peripheral blood. The receptors shown here come from a woman aged 55-70 years with acute or convalescent COVID-19. Both conserved end residues are part of each CDR3. D genes are given only for firm matches. Clone size appears in some rows only: once, few, many, or a class for an expanded clone.

j_call	d_call	clone_size	v_call	cdr3_aa	cdr3_nt
TRBJ1-3	-	-	TRBV7-2	CLSSEQSSGNTIYF	TGCCTCTCTTCGGAACAGAGCTCTGGAAACACCATATATTTT
TRBJ2-7	-	once	TRBV11-2	CASSFYQPGREQYF	TGTGCCAGCAGCTTCTATCAGCCAGGTCGCGAGCAGTACTTC
TRBJ2-1	TRBD2	few	TRBV6-2/TRBV6-3	CASSYRLAGGTYPEQFF	TGTGCCAGCAGTTACCGTCTAGCGGGGGGCACCTACCCTGAGCAGTTCTTC
TRBJ1-1	-	-	TRBV29-1	CSVPGPAEAFF	TGCAGCGTACCGGGTCCGGCTGAAGCTTTCTTT
TRBJ2-3	-	-	TRBV5-6	CASSLVEATDTQYF	TGTGCCAGCAGCTTGGTGGAGGCTACAGATACGCAGTATTTT
TRBJ2-1	-	-	TRBV6-6	CASSYSPGVEQFF	TGTGCCAGCAGTTACTCACCGGGGGTTGAGCAGTTCTTC
TRBJ1-5	-	-	TRBV5-1	CASSPGTGNSNQPQHF	TGCGCCAGCAGCCCCGGAACAGGGAATAGCAATCAGCCCCAGCATTTT
TRBJ1-1	TRBD1	-	TRBV7-3	CASSLRDRAAEAFF	TGTGCCAGCAGCTTAAGGGACAGGGCCGCTGAAGCTTTCTTT
TRBJ2-3	-	-	TRBV2	CASSYQEGREDTQYF	TGTGCCAGCAGTTATCAGGAGGGAAGAGAAGATACGCAGTATTTT
TRBJ2-1	-	-	TRBV30	CAWSTTTGYNEQFF	TGTGCCTGGAGTACTACGACTGGCTACAATGAGCAGTTCTTC
TRBJ2-2	TRBD1	many	TRBV19	CASSIALGQGFFTTGELFF	TGTGCCAGTAGTATAGCCCTGGGACAGGGGTTTTTTACCACCGGGGAGCTGTTTTTT
TRBJ1-6	TRBD1	-	TRBV30	CAWRRQGARDNSPLHF	TGTGCCTGGAGGCGACAGGGGGCTCGGGATAATTCACCCCTCCACTTT
TRBJ1-1	-	-	TRBV24-1	CATSEAGVTQTEAFF	TGTGCCACCAGTGAGGCGGGGGTAACCCAAACTGAAGCTTTCTTT
TRBJ2-3	-	-	TRBV30	CAWSEEGAADTQYF	TGTGCCTGGAGTGAGGAGGGGGCCGCAGATACGCAGTATTTT
TRBJ2-7	TRBD1	-	TRBV6-2/TRBV6-3	CASSYSPDRGVEQYF	TGTGCCAGCAGTTACTCCCCGGACAGGGGAGTCGAGCAGTACTTC
TRBJ2-5	TRBD2	-	TRBV6-5	CASSTGLASQETQYF	TGTGCCAGCAGTACGGGACTAGCGAGTCAAGAGACCCAGTACTTC
TRBJ1-2	-	-	TRBV7-2	CASSLVDKSYGYTF	TGTGCCAGCAGCTTAGTTGACAAAAGCTATGGCTACACCTTC
TRBJ1-1	-	many	TRBV6-1	CASSEAWGLPEAFF	TGTGCCAGCAGTGAAGCGTGGGGGCTCCCTGAAGCTTTCTTT
TRBJ2-1	TRBD2	-	TRBV19	CASRLSTSGGDNEQFF	TGTGCCAGTAGATTATCGACTAGCGGGGGAGACAATGAGCAGTTCTTC
TRBJ1-1	-	few	TRBV5-6	CASSLGEWSEAFF	TGTGCCAGCAGCTTGGGAGAGTGGTCTGAAGCTTTCTTT
TRBJ1-1	-	-	TRBV30	CAWKLQGTEAFF	TGTGCCTGGAAACTTCAGGGGACTGAAGCTTTCTTT
TRBJ2-5	-	-	TRBV7-8	CASSLVVASQETQYF	TGTGCCAGCAGCTTAGTAGTGGCTAGCCAGGAGACCCAGTACTTC
TRBJ1-2	TRBD1	-	TRBV24-1	CATSDRDGTANYGYTF	TGTGCCACCAGTGATCGTGACGGGACAGCTAACTATGGCTACACCTTC
TRBJ2-7	-	-	TRBV7-9	CASSSDTRPNEQYF	TGTGCCAGCAGCTCGGACACCAGACCCAACGAGCAGTACTTC
TRBJ1-2	-	-	TRBV14	CASSQERLGEYGYTF	TGTGCCAGCAGCCAAGAACGGTTGGGCGAGTATGGCTACACCTTC
TRBJ2-5	-	-	TRBV9	CASSYTGIPQETQYF	TGTGCCAGCAGCTACACAGGGATCCCCCAAGAGACCCAGTACTTC
TRBJ2-1	TRBD2	-	TRBV7-2	CASSKLAASYNEQFF	TGTGCCAGCAGTAAACTAGCGGCCTCCTACAATGAGCAGTTCTTC